The clone carrying this TCR beta chain has just one count. Clones were read by immunoSEQ multiplex PCR, and TCRdb kept only the in-frame ones, dropping some. The table shows roughly 100,000 clones, with 75% to 95% occurring only once. CDR1 is GTSNPN and CDR2 is SVGIG in the germline V gene (reference sequence). V shed 3 bases, J shed 2 bases, and the junction held 8 bases outside the gene matches. This CDR3 is 15 amino acids long. This entry is derived from a study of blood T cell repertoires in COVID-19. This sequence joins TRBV30 and TRBJ1-2; TRBD1 matches 8 bases. What was sequenced was peripheral blood. This clonotype was obtained from a man between 18 and 35 years old with acute or convalescent COVID-19. The chain's CDR3 is CAWSPDRGGNYGYTF. The CDR3 nucleotides are TGTGCCTGGAGCCCCGACAGGGGCGGGAACTATGGCTACACCTTC.